A single sample is the source of the 4 T cell receptor beta chains below, sequenced in a study of blood T cell repertoires in COVID-19. Assay used: immunoSEQ multiplex PCR; TCRdb lists only in-frame clones, some missing. The data show 170,000 or so clones, over 80% seen once. Specimen: peripheral blood. Receptors were obtained from a woman aged 60-75 years with acute or convalescent COVID-19.

The gene calls are TRBV3-1 (or the pseudogene TRBV3-2) and TRBJ1-2; no clear D. Deletions cut 4 bases from V and 2 bases from J, with 8 bases between. Germline CDR1 reads LGHDT; CDR2 reads YNNKEL (reference sequence). The CDR3 consists of 13 residues. The CDR3: CASSLLINYGYTF. The CDR3 coding sequence is TGTGCCAGCAGCCTACTAATCAACTATGGCTACACCTTC.

This clone was counted a single time. V and J are TRBV11-3 and TRBJ2-3; possibly TRBD2 for D (5 bases). The V and J ends lost 1 base and 0 bases respectively, with 11 bases between them. The CDR3 is 16 amino acids. CDR1 and CDR2 from the germline V gene are SGHNT and YENEEA. The CDR3 sequence: CASSLGGDPSTDTQYF. CDR3 sequence (DNA): TGTGCCAGCAGCTTAGGGGGAGACCCTAGCACAGATACGCAGTATTTT.

The gene calls are TRBV6-5 and TRBJ1-3; D remains ambiguous. Germline V CDR1 and CDR2: MNHEY, SVGAGI. V lost 8 bases to trimming and J lost 0 bases, with 11 bases between them. The CDR3 sequence is 14 residues long. Written as DNA, the CDR3 is TGTGCCAGCCTAAAACTAGACTCTGGAAACACCATATATTTT. Residues: CASLKLDSGNTIYF.

The V call is TRBV11-2, the J call TRBJ2-1, with D perhaps TRBD2 (6 bases). V was trimmed by 0 bases and J by 8 bases, leaving 11 bases between them. This CDR3 region has 14 residues. Germline CDR1 reads SGHAT; CDR2 reads FQNNGV. The CDR3 region is CASSLDRTSYEQFF. The CDR3, as DNA: TGTGCCAGCAGCTTAGATCGAACTAGCTATGAGCAGTTCTTC.